This TCR beta chain was captured by sequencing in a study of blood T cell repertoires in COVID-19. Study summary: T cells, B-cell-depleted T cells, or PBMCs provided the cDNA or gDNA that served as material.

Per the germline V gene, CDR1 is SGHTS and CDR2 is YDEGEE. This CDR3 has 14 amino acids. V lost 5 bases and J lost 6, with 14 bases in between. Recruitment covered some 25 US areas and drew participants whose ages spanned roughly 18 to 100 years. Allocation to cohorts depended on clinical history reported by the participants. Contact with a PCR-confirmed or clinician-diagnosed COVID-19 case occurred within 2 weeks of entry. Sequencing used immunoSEQ multiplex PCR; TCRdb keeps in-frame clones, though not all of them. Altogether roughly 200,000 clones are present, 80% to 90% being singletons, with the ten largest covering about 4.6%.

The source of this sequence is a woman aged 45-65 years who had been exposed to COVID-19. Material for sequencing was PBMCs or T cells enriched from blood (not recorded which). The chain couples TRBV5-8 to TRBJ1-4; D may be TRBD1 (6 bases). CDR3 nucleotide sequence: TGTGCCAGCAGACTCAGGGGACGGGATGAAAAACTGTTTTTT. Translating it yields CASRLRGRDEKLFF.